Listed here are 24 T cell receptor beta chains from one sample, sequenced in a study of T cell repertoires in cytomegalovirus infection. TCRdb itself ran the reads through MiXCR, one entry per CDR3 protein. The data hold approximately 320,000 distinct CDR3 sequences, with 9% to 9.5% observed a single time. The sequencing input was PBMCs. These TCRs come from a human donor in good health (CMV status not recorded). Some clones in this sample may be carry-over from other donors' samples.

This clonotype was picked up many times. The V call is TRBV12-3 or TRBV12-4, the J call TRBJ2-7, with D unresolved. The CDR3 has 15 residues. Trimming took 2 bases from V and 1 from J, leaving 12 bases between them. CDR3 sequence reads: CASSLTGPTSYEQYF. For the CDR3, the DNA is TGTGCCAGCAGTTTAACGGGCCCGACATCCTACGAGCAGTACTTC.

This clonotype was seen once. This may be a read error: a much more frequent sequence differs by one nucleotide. CDR3 residues: CTSSLRGGQETQYF. In DNA, the CDR3 is TGTACCAGCAGTTTGAGGGGGGGACAAGAGACCCAGTACTTC. The rearrangement uses TRBV12-3 or TRBV12-4 and TRBJ2-5; tentatively, D is TRBD2 (7 bases). This CDR3 contains 14 residues.

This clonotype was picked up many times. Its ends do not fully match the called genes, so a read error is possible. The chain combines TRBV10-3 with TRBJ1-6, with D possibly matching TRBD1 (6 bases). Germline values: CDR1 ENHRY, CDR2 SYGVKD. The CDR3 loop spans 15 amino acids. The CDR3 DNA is TGTGCCATCCGTGAGTCCGGGACAAGCAATTCACCCCTCCACTTT. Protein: CAIRESGTSNSPLHF.

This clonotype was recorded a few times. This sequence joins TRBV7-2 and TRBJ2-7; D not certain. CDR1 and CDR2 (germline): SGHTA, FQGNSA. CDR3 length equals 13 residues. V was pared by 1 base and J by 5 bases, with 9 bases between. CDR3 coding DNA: TGTGCCAGCAGCTTAGGCGGCGGCCACGAGCAGTACTTC. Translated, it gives CASSLGGGHEQYF. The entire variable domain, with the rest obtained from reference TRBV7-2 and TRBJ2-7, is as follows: GAGVSQSPSNKVTEKGKDVELRCDPISGHTALYWYRQSLGQGLEFLIYFQGNSAPDKSGLPSDRFSAERTGGSVSTLTIQRTQQEDSAVYLCASSLGGGHEQYFGPGTRLTVT.

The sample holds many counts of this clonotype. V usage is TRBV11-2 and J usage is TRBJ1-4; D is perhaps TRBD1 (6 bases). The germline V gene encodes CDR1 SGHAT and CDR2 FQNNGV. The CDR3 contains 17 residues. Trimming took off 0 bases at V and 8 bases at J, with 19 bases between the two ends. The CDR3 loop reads CASSLEGQLLVGEKLFF. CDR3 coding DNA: TGTGCCAGCAGCTTAGAAGGACAGCTCCTAGTAGGGGAAAAACTGTTTTTT.

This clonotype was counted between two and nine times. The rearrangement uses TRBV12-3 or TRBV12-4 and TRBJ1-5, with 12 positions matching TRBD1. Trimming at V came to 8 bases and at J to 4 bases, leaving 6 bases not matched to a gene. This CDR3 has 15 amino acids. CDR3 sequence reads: CASGRGQGANQPQHF. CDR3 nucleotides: TGTGCCAGCGGACGGGGACAGGGGGCAAATCAGCCCCAGCATTTT.

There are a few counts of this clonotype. The DNA for the CDR3 is TGTGCCAGCAGTTCGGACGGGTTCAGCAATCAGCCCCAGCATTTT. Translating gives CASSSDGFSNQPQHF. The chain has TRBV12-3 or TRBV12-4 and TRBJ1-5; D unresolved. This CDR3 spans 15 amino acids. The V end was cut by 4 bases, the J end by 1 base, with 11 bases between.

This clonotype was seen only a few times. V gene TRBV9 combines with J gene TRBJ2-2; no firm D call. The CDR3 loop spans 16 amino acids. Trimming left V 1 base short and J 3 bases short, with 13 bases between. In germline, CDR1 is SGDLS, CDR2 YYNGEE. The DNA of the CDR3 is TGTGCCAGCAGCGTACGTCCCGATGTGGACACCGGGGAGCTGTTTTTT. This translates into CASSVRPDVDTGELFF. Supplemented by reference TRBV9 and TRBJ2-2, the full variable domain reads DSGVTQTPKHLITATGQRVTLRCSPRSGDLSVYWYQQSLDQGLQFLIQYYNGEERAKGNILERFSAQQFPDLHSELNLSSLELGDSALYFCASSVRPDVDTGELFFGEGSRLTVL.

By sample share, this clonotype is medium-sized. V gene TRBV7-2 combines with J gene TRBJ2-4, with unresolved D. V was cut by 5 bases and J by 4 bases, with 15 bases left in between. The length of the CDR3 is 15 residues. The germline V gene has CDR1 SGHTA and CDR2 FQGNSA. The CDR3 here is CASSPQSGGKNIQYF. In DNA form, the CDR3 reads TGTGCCAGCAGCCCCCAGTCGGGTGGGAAAAACATTCAGTACTTC.

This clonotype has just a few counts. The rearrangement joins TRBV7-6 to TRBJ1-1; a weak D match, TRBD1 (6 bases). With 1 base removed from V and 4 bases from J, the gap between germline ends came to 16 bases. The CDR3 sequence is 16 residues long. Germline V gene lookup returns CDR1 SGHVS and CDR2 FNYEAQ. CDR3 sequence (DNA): TGTGCCAGCAGCTTAGTTGGTCCAGGGGAGGCCACTGAAGCTTTCTTT. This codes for CASSLVGPGEATEAFF.

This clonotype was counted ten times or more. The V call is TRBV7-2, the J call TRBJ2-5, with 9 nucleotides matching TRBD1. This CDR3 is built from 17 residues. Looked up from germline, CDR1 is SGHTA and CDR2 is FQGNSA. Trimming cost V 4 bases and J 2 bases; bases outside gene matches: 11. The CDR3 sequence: CASSSFRDRANQETQYF. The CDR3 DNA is TGTGCCAGCAGCTCCTTCCGGGACAGGGCGAATCAAGAGACCCAGTACTTC.

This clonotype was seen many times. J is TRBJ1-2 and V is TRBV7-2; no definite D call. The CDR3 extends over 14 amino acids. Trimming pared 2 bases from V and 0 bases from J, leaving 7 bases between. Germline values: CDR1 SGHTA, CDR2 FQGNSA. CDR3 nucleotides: TGTGCCAGCAGCTTAAGCAGAGCTAACTATGGCTACACCTTC. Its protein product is CASSLSRANYGYTF.

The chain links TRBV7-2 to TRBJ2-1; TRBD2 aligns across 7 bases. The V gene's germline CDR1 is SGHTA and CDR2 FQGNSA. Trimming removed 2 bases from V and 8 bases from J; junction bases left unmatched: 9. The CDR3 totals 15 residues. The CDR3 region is CASSLRAGVGDEQFF. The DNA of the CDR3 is TGTGCCAGCAGCTTACGGGCGGGAGTGGGAGATGAGCAGTTCTTC.

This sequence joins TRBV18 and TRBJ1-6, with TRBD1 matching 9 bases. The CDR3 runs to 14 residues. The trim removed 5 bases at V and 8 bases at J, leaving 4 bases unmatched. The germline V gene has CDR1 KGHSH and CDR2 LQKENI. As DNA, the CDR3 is TGTGCCAGCTCAAAACAGGGGGCCGATTCACCCCTCCACTTT. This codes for CASSKQGADSPLHF. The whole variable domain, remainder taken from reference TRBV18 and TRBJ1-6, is NAGVMQNPRHLVRRRGQEARLRCSPMKGHSHVYWYRQLPEEGLKFMVYLQKENIIDESGMPKERFSAEFPKEGPSILRIQQVVRGDSAAYFCASSKQGADSPLHFGNGTRLTVT.

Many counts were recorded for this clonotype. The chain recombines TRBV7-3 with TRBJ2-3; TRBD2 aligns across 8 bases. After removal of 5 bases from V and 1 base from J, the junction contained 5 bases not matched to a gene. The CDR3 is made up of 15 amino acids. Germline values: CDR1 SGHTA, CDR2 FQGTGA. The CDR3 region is CASSPDSGGTDTQYF. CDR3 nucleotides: TGTGCCAGCAGCCCCGATAGCGGGGGCACAGATACGCAGTATTTT.

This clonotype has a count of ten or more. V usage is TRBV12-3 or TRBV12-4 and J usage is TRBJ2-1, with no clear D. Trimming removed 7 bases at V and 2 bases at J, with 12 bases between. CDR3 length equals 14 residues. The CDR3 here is CASTPGQAYNEQFF. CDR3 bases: TGTGCCAGCACCCCTGGCCAGGCCTACAATGAGCAGTTCTTC.

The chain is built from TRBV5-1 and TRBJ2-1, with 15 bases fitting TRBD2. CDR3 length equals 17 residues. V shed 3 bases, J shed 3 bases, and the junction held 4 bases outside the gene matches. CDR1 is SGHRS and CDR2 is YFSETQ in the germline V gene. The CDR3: CASSSGLAGGSYNEQFF. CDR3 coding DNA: TGCGCCAGCAGCTCGGGACTAGCGGGAGGTAGCTACAATGAGCAGTTCTTC.

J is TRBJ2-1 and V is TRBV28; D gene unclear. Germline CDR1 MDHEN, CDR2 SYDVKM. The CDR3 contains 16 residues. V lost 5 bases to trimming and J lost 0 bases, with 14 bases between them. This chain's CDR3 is CASSPRAKSSYNEQFF. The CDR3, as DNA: TGTGCCAGCAGTCCCCGAGCAAAGAGCTCCTACAATGAGCAGTTCTTC. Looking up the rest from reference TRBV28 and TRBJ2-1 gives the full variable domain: DVKVTQSSRYLVKRTGEKVFLECVQDMDHENMFWYRQDPGLGLRLIYFSYDVKMKEKGDIPEGYSVSREKKERFSLILESASTNQTSMYLCASSPRAKSSYNEQFFGPGTRLTVL.

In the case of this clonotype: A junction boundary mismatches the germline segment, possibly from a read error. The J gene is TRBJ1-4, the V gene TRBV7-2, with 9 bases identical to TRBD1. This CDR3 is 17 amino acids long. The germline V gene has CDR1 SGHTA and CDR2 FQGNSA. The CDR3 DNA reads TGTGCCAGCAGCTTTGGGGAACAGGGGGCCTTCGGTGAAAAACTGTATTTT. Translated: CASSFGEQGAFGEKLYF.

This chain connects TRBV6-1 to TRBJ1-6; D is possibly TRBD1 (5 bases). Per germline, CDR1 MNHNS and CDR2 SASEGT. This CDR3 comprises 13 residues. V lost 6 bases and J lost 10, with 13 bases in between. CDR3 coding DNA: TGTGCCAGCAGCGGAGCGGGGGGATCACCCCTCCACTTT. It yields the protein CASSGAGGSPLHF.

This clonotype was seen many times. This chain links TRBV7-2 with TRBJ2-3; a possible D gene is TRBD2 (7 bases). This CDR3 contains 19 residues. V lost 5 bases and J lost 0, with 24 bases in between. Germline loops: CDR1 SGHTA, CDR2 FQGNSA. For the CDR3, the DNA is TGTGCCAGCAGCCGACCGCACGGGTTAGGGGGGGTTAGCACAGATACGCAGTATTTT. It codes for CASSRPHGLGGVSTDTQYF.

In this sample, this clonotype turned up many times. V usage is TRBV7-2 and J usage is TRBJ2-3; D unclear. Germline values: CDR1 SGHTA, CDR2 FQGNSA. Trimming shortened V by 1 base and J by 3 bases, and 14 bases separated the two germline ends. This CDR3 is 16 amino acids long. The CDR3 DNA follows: TGTGCCAGCAGCTTAGGGGGTATCCGAGGTACAGATACGCAGTATTTT. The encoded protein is CASSLGGIRGTDTQYF.

DNA for the CDR3: TGTGCCAGCAGCCCCCCTGACCCGGGTCTAGCTTTCTTT. Protein: CASSPPDPGLAFF. V and J are TRBV13 and TRBJ1-1, with no clear D. V lost 5 bases and J lost 10, with 17 bases in between. Germline assignment: CDR1 PRHDT and CDR2 FYEKMQ (reference sequence). The CDR3 is 13 amino acids.

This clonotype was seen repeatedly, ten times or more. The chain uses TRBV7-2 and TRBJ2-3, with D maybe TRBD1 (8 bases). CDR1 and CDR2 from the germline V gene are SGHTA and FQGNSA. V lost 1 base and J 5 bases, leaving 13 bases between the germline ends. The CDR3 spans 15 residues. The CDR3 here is CASSLDRGGGDTQYF. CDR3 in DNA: TGTGCCAGCAGCTTAGACAGGGGGGGCGGAGATACGCAGTATTTT.